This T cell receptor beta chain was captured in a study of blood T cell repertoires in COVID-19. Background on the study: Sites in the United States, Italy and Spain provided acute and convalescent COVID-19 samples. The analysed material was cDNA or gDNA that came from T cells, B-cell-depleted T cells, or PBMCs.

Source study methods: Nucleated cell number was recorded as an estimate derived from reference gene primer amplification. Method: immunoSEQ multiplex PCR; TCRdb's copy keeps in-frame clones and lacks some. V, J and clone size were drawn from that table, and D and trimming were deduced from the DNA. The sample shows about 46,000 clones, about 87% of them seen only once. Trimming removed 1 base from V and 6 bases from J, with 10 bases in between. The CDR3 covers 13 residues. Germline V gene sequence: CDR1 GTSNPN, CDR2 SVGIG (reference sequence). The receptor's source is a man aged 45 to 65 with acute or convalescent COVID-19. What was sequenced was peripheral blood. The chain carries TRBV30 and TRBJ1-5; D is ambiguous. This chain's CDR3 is CAWSDLPGQPQHF. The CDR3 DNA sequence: TGTGCCTGGAGTGATCTACCCGGTCAGCCCCAGCATTTT.